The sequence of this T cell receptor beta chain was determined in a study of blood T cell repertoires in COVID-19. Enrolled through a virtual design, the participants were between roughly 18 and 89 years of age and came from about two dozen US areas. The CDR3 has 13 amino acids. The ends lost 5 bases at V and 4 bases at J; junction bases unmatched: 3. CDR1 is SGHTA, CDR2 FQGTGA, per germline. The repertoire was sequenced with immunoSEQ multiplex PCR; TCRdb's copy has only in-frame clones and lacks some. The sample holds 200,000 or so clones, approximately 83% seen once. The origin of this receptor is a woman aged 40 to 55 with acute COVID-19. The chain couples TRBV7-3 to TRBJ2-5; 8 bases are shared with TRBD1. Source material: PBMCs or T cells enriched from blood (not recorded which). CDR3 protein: CASSRDRRETQYF. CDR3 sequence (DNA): TGTGCCAGCAGCCGGGACAGGCGAGAGACCCAGTACTTC.